This T cell receptor beta chain was recovered during a study of T cell clonality in common variable immunodeficiency. Study conclusions and caveats: Compared with healthy controls, CVID subjects showed increased TCRbeta clonality, mostly in about a third. In common variable immunodeficiency, TCR beta chains reportedly carried fewer deletions and N-nucleotide insertions.

In germline, CDR1 is DFQATT, CDR2 SNEGSKA (reference sequence). The germline V and J ends were trimmed by 0 bases and 2 bases, with 7 bases remaining between them. The CDR3 is made up of 13 amino acids. In this sample, this clone turned up many times. The target antigen is unknown. The missing CDR3 end, 3 residues past where the read stops, is filled in from the germline J gene. Control and CVID samples contributed equal amounts of genomic DNA. The table came from immunoSEQ multiplex PCR; TCRdb's copy has only in-frame clones and leaves some out. The sample yields around 45,000 clones, without any singletons.

Material for sequencing was peripheral blood mononuclear cells. This sequence joins TRBV20-1 and TRBJ1-2, with D possibly TRBD1 on 6 matching bases. The receptor was derived from a person between 18 and 75 years old in good health. The CDR3 spells CSARERGNYGYTF. Incomplete CDR3 DNA: TGCAGTGCTAGAGAAAGGGGGAACTATGGC.